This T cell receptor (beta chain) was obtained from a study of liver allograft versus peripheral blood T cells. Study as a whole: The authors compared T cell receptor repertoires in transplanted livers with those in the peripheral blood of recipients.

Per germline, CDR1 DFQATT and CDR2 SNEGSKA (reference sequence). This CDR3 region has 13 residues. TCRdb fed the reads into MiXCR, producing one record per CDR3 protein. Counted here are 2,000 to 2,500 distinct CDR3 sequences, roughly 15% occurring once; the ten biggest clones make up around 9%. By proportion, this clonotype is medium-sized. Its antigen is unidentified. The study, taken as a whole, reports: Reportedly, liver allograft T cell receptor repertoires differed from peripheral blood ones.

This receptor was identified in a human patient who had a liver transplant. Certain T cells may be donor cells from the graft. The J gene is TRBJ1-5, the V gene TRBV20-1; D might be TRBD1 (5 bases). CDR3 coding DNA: TGCAGCAGCCTCTCAGGGATAGATCAGCCCCAGCATTTT. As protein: CSSLSGIDQPQHF.